This is a list of T cell receptor beta chains from one sample in a study of cytomegalovirus exposure and HLA in healthy donors. The repertoire was sequenced with immunoSEQ multiplex PCR; TCRdb's copy has only in-frame clones and lacks some. The sample has 150,000 to 200,000 clones; 75% to 90% are singletons. What was sequenced was PBMCs. These receptors all stem from a woman between 18 and 30 years old in good health and CMV-seronegative. Both conserved end residues are trimmed from each CDR3.

v_gene	len	j_gene	CDR3aa
TRBV10-2	14	TRBJ2-1	ASSEFGRSLFNEQF
TRBV11-2	12	TRBJ1-1	ASSLARAGGKAF
TRBV5-1	11	TRBJ1-1	ASSGGQNTEAF
TRBV7-2	12	TRBJ2-2	ASSLGLNTGELF
TRBV5-6	10	TRBJ1-2	ASSLTSYGYT
TRBV6-5	13	.	ASSRQGARSYEQY
TRBV6-1	13	TRBJ1-2	ASRAKTTGSYGYT
TRBV5-1	8	TRBJ2-5	ASAGETQY
TRBV5-1	13	TRBJ1-3	ASSLSGHSGNTIY
TRBV27	12	TRBJ2-3	ASRRQTPTDTQY
TRBV6-1	11	TRBJ1-5	ASSSSGNQPQH
TRBV4-1	15	TRBJ2-1	ASSRGRGYSSYNEQF
TRBV2	13	TRBJ1-4	ASSGDITTNEKLF
TRBV2	13	TRBJ2-7	ASSERVGGSYEQY
TRBV5-8	13	TRBJ2-7	ASSAMDRDYGEQY
TRBV5-5	13	TRBJ1-5	ASSLERQGSQPQH
TRBV7-3	15	TRBJ1-1	ASTTTSGTGMNTEAF
TRBV7-9	13	TRBJ1-2	ASSPGTGGNYGYT
TRBV27	11	TRBJ1-2	ASRRTQDYGYT
TRBV18	13	TRBJ1-5	ASSPQQGADQPQH
TRBV7-8	12	TRBJ2-2	ASSLTGWPGELF
TRBV18	13	TRBJ2-7	ASSPPGLSTHEQY
TRBV6-1	13	TRBJ2-6	ASIPGHSGANVLT
TRBV2	15	TRBJ1-2	ASSEAPTGWENYGYT
TRBV9	12	TRBJ2-1	ASSSAGVGNEQF
TRBV5-8	15	TRBJ2-7	ASSLFRRGLGSYEQY
TRBV11-1	12	TRBJ2-7	ASSPTDGSYEQY
TRBV28	11	TRBJ1-1	ASSFVANTEAF
TRBV28	11	TRBJ1-2	ASRPPAGYGYT
TRBV5-1	15	TRBJ2-7	ASSSRGGTGASYEQY
TRBV9	13	TRBJ2-1	ASSGGGRAYNEQF
TRBV5-1	16	TRBJ2-6	ASSPILTGVSGANVLT
TRBV5-1	11	TRBJ1-2	ASSLRTGNGYT